Listed below are T cell receptor beta chains from one sample, sequenced in a study of beta chain features in type 1 diabetes. Some clones are missing from TCRdb's copy, which holds only in-frame ones; the method was immunoSEQ multiplex PCR. Of a few hundred thousand clones listed, approximately 15% are singletons. Sequenced: naive CD4+ T cells from blood. Receptors originate from a man aged 18 to 29 with type 1 diabetes. CDR3s include the opening cysteine and the closing phenylalanine or tryptophan. A D gene is named only where the DNA matches it firmly. Only some rows state a clone size, as once, few, many or a class for expanded clones.

clone size | D gene | J gene | V gene | CDR3 protein | CDR3 DNA
- | TRBD1 | TRBJ2-7 | TRBV6-5 | CASSSRTGGEYEQYF | TGTGCCAGCAGTTCCCGAACAGGGGGCGAGTACGAGCAGTACTTC
few | TRBD2 | TRBJ2-5 | TRBV2 | CASSAGGPPLETQYF | TGTGCCAGCAGTGCGGGGGGGCCGCCCCTAGAGACCCAGTACTTC
- | TRBD1 | TRBJ1-1 | TRBV5-4 | CASSTDRGRRGTEAFF | TGTGCCAGCAGCACTGACAGGGGGCGTAGGGGCACTGAAGCTTTCTTT
- | - | TRBJ2-3 | TRBV10-3 | CAIRGPSTGSTDTQYF | TGTGCCATCAGAGGTCCTAGCACAGGGAGCACAGATACGCAGTATTTT
few | TRBD2 | TRBJ2-7 | TRBV28 | CASSLIGEGYEQYF | TGTGCCAGCAGTTTAATAGGGGAGGGCTACGAGCAGTACTTC
- | TRBD1 | TRBJ2-6 | TRBV6-6 | CASSFTGEGANVLTF | TGTGCCAGCAGTTTTACAGGGGAAGGGGCCAACGTCCTGACTTTC
- | - | TRBJ2-2 | TRBV7-9 | CANQRTGELFF | TGTGCCAACCAGCGGACCGGGGAGCTGTTTTTT
few | - | TRBJ2-7 | TRBV9 | CASSKGGDLSYEQYF | TGTGCCAGCAGCAAAGGGGGGGACCTCTCCTACGAGCAGTACTTC
few | TRBD1 | TRBJ2-7 | TRBV28 | CASSPDRGLYYEQYF | TGTGCCAGCAGTCCGGACAGGGGGCTATACTACGAGCAGTACTTC
- | - | TRBJ2-3 | TRBV5-1 | CASSLAVAGTDTQYF | TGCGCCAGCAGCTTGGCCGTTGCGGGAACAGATACGCAGTATTTT
few | - | TRBJ2-7 | TRBV7-2 | CASSPSSEQYF | TGTGCCAGCAGCCCCTCCAGCGAGCAGTACTTC